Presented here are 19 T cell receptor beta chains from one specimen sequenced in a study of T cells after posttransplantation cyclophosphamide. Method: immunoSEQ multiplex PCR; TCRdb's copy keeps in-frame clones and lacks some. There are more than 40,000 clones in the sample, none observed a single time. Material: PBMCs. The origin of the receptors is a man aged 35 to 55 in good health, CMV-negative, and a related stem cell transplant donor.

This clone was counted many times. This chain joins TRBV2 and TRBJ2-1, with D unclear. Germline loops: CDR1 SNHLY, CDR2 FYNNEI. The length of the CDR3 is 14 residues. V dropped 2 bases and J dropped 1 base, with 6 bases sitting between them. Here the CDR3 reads CASSERLSYNEQFF. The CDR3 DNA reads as TGTGCCAGCAGTGAAAGACTTTCCTACAATGAGCAGTTCTTC.

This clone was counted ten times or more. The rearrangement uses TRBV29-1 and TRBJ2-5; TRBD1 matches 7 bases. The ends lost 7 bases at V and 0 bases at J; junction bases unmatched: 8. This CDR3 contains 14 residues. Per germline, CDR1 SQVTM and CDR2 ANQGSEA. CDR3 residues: CSGSGGPYQETQYF. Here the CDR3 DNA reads TGCAGCGGATCAGGGGGACCGTACCAAGAGACCCAGTACTTC. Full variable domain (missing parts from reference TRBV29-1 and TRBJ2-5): SAVISQKPSRDICQRGTSLTIQCQVDSQVTMMFWYRQQPGQSLTLIATANQGSEATYESGFVIDKFPISRPNLTFSTLTVSNMSPEDSSIYLCSGSGGPYQETQYFGPGTRLLVL.

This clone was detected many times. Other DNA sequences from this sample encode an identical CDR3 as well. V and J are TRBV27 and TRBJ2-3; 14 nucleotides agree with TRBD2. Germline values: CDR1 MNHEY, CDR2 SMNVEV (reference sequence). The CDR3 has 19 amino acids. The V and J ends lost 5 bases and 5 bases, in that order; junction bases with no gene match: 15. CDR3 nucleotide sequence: TGTGCCAGCAGTCGACTAGCGGGAGGGCCTGAGTCTAGGGAAGATACGCAGTATTTT. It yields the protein CASSRLAGGPESREDTQYF.

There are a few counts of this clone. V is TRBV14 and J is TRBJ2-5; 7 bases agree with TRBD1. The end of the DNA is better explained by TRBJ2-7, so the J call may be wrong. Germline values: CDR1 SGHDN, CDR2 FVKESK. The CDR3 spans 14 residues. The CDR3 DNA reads TGTGCCAGCAGCCAGACAGGGAAATACTACGAGCAGTACTTC. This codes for CASSQTGKYYEQYF.

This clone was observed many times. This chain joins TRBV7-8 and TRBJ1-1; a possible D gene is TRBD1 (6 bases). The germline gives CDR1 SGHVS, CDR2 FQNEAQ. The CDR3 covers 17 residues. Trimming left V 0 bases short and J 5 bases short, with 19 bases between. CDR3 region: CASSLAFLTGYRTEAFF. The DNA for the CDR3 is TGTGCCAGCAGCTTAGCGTTTTTAACAGGGTATCGAACTGAAGCTTTCTTT.

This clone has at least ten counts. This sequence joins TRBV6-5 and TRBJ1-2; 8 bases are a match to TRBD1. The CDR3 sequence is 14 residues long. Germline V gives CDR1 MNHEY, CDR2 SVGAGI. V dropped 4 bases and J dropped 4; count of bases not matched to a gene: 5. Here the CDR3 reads CASSSSDRVYGYTF. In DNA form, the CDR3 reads TGTGCCAGCAGTTCCTCGGACAGGGTCTATGGCTACACCTTC.

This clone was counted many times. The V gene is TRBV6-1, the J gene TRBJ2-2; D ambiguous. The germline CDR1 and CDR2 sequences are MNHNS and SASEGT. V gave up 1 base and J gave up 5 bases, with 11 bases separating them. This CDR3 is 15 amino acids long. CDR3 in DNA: TGTGCCAGCAGTGAAGGACTCCCCGTTACCGGGGAGCTGTTTTTT. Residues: CASSEGLPVTGELFF.

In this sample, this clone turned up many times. CDR3 region: CASSVDPRSSYEQYF. The CDR3 region has the DNA TGTGCCAGCAGCGTAGACCCCCGGAGCTCCTACGAGCAGTACTTC. The chain combines TRBV9 with TRBJ2-7, with D hard to call. The germline V gene has CDR1 SGDLS and CDR2 YYNGEE. The ends were cut back, 0 bases at V and 0 bases at J, with 10 bases in the middle. The CDR3 extends over 15 amino acids.

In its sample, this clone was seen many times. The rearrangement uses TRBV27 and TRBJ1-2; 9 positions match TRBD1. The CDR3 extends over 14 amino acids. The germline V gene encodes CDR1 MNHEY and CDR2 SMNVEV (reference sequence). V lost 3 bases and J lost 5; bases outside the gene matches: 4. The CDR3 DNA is TGTGCCAGCAGTTTTGGACAGGGGATATATGGCTACACCTTC. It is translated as CASSFGQGIYGYTF.

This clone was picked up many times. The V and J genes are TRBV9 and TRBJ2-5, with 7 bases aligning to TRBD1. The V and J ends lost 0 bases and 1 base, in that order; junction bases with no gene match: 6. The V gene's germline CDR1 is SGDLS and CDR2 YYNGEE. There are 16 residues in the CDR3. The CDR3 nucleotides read TGTGCCAGCAGCGTAGAGCAGGGGGTAGGCCAAGAGACCCAGTACTTC. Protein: CASSVEQGVGQETQYF.

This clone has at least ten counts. CDR3 sequence reads: CASTRHGTYEQYF. CDR3 coding DNA: TGTGCCAGCACCCGTCACGGTACCTACGAGCAGTACTTC. The chain carries TRBV28 and TRBJ2-7; no definite D call. Germline-derived CDR1 and CDR2 are MDHEN and SYDVKM. The CDR3 spans 13 residues. With 7 bases removed from V and 2 bases from J, the gap between germline ends came to 12 bases.

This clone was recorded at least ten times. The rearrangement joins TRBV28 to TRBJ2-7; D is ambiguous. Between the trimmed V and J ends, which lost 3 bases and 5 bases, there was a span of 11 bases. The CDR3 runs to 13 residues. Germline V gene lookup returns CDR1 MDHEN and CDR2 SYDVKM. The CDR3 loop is CASSFSWSDEQYF. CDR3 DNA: TGTGCCAGCAGTTTCAGTTGGTCTGACGAGCAGTACTTC.

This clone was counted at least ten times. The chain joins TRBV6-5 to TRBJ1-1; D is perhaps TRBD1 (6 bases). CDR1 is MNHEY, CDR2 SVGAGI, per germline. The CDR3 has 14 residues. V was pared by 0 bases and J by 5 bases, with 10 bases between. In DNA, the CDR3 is TGTGCCAGCAGTTACTCAGGGGGTCGGACTGAAGCTTTCTTT. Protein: CASSYSGGRTEAFF.

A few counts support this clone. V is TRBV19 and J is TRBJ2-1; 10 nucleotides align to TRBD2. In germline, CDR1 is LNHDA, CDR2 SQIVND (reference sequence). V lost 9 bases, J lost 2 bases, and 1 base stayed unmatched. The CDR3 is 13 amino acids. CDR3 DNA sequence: TGTGCCAGCGGGACTAGCGCCTACAATGAGCAGTTCTTC. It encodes CASGTSAYNEQFF. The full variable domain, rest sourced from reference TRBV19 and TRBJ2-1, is DGGITQSPKYLFRKEGQNVTLSCEQNLNHDAMYWYRQDPGQGLRLIYYSQIVNDFQKGDIAEGYSVSREKKESFPLTVTSAQKNPTAFYLCASGTSAYNEQFFGPGTRLTVL.

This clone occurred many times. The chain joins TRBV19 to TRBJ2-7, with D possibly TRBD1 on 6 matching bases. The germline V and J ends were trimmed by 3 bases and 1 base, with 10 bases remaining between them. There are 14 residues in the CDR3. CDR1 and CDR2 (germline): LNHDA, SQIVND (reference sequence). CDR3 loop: CASSIQGRSYEQYF. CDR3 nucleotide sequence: TGTGCCAGTAGTATCCAGGGGCGATCCTACGAGCAGTACTTC.

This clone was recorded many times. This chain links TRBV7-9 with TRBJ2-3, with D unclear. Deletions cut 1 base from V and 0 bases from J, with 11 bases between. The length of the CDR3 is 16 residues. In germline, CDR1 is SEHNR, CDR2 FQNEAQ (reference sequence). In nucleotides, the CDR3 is TGTGCCAGCAGCTTAGGACGGAGCACTAGCACAGATACGCAGTATTTT. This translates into CASSLGRSTSTDTQYF.

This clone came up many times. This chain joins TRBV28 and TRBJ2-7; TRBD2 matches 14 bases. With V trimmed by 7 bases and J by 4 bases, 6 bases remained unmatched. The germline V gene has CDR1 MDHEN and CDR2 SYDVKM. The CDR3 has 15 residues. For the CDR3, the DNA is TGTGCCAGCACAGCCGGACTAGCGGGAGGTTACGAGCAGTACTTC. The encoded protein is CASTAGLAGGYEQYF.

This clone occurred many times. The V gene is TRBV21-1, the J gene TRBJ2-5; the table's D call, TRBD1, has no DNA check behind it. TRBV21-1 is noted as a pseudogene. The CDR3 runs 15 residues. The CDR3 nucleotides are TGTGCCAGCATCTCGGACAGACCCCACCAAGAGACCCAGTACTTC. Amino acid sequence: CASISDRPHQETQYF.

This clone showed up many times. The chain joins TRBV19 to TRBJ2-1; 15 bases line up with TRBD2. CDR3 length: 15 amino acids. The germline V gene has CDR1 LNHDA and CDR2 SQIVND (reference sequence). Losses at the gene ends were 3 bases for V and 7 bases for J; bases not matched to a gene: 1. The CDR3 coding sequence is TGTGCCAGTAGTATTGGGACTAGCGGGAGGAATGAGCAGTTCTTC. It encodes CASSIGTSGRNEQFF. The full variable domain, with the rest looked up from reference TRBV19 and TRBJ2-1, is DGGITQSPKYLFRKEGQNVTLSCEQNLNHDAMYWYRQDPGQGLRLIYYSQIVNDFQKGDIAEGYSVSREKKESFPLTVTSAQKNPTAFYLCASSIGTSGRNEQFFGPGTRLTVL.